This T cell receptor (beta chain) was sequenced during a study of cytomegalovirus exposure and HLA in healthy donors. Study-level background: Counted in an early data release were about 85 million unique TCRs from HLA-typed donors.

The CDR3 is 16 amino acids. Primers for the PCR totalled 60 Vbeta and 13 Jbeta. TCRdb keeps only in-frame clones here, not all; method: immunoSEQ multiplex PCR. The data show 130,000 to 150,000 clones, about 79% seen once. The study's findings and limits: Researchers counted roughly 160 TCR beta chains as cytomegalovirus-associated. Being productive about 87% or about 30% of the time was typical of most TCR beta V segments in an earlier analysis. Some segments of the V type, notably TRBV6-2 and TRBV6-3, were excluded as indistinguishable.

As to this clone: Its target is unknown.

The receptor comes from a male donor in good health and CMV-seronegative. The gene calls are TRBV21-1 and TRBJ2-7; the D call in the table, TRBD2, was not verified against the DNA. TRBV21-1 is designated a pseudogene. Sequenced input: PBMCs. The CDR3 is CARSMYGLAGEYEQYF. CDR3 nucleotides: TGTGCCCGCAGCATGTACGGACTAGCGGGGGAGTACGAGCAGTACTTC.